This T cell receptor beta chain is drawn from a study of shared clonotypes between healthy human individuals. Study-level points and caveats: An effect of sequencing depth on clonotype sharing among donors was expected.

The repertoire was sequenced with immunoSEQ multiplex PCR; TCRdb's copy has only in-frame clones and lacks some. This sample has roughly 1.4 million clones, with just under 99% found just once. Trimming took 5 bases from V and 2 from J; bases not matched to a gene: 8. This CDR3 spans 15 amino acids. Looked up from germline, CDR1 is SGHTA and CDR2 is FQGTGA. For this clone: Its specificity is not known.

This receptor was obtained from a man younger than 40 in good health. The sequencing input was naive CD4+ T cells sorted from blood. Described subset: CD45RA+ positively selected. The chain employs TRBV7-3 and TRBJ2-7, with TRBD2 identical over 8 bases. Here the CDR3 DNA reads TGTGCCAGCAGCAAACAAGCGGGAGTGGCCTACGAGCAGTACTTC. Its protein product is CASSKQAGVAYEQYF.